These T cell receptor beta chains were read from a single sample in a study of blood T cell repertoires in COVID-19. The repertoire was sequenced with immunoSEQ multiplex PCR; TCRdb's copy has only in-frame clones and lacks some. The sample lists around 190,000 clones, around 86% occurring once. Sample: PBMCs or T cells enriched from blood (not recorded which). These receptor sequences come from a woman between 40 and 50 years old in a cohort exposed to, infected with or recovered from COVID-19 (not recorded which). Both conserved end residues are part of each CDR3. A D gene is named only where the DNA matches it firmly. Some rows have no size entry. The others give once, few or many, or a class for an expanded clone.

D gene: TRBD1
clone size: -
V gene: TRBV13
J gene: TRBJ2-5
CDR3 protein: CASSLERDRIQETQYF
CDR3 DNA: TGTGCCAGCAGCTTAGAACGGGACAGAATCCAAGAGACCCAGTACTTC

D gene: TRBD1
clone size: -
V gene: TRBV6-5
J gene: TRBJ1-1
CDR3 protein: CASSPSGGRRTEAFF
CDR3 DNA: TGTGCCAGCAGCCCCTCAGGGGGGAGACGCACTGAAGCTTTCTTT

D gene: TRBD1
clone size: -
V gene: TRBV25-1
J gene: TRBJ1-6
CDR3 protein: CASSEYPTGVYNSPLHF
CDR3 DNA: TGTGCCAGCAGTGAATACCCGACAGGGGTTTATAATTCACCCCTCCACTTT

D gene: TRBD1
clone size: -
V gene: TRBV29-1
J gene: TRBJ1-1
CDR3 protein: CSAAGWTGVPNTEAFF
CDR3 DNA: TGCAGCGCCGCCGGTTGGACAGGGGTGCCTAACACTGAAGCTTTCTTT

D gene: -
clone size: -
V gene: TRBV13
J gene: TRBJ1-1
CDR3 protein: CASSPTGTEAFF
CDR3 DNA: TGTGCCAGCAGCCCCACGGGCACTGAAGCTTTCTTT

D gene: -
clone size: -
V gene: TRBV10-3
J gene: TRBJ1-5
CDR3 protein: CAISEWGREEGNQPQHF
CDR3 DNA: TGTGCCATCAGTGAGTGGGGGCGAGAGGAAGGCAATCAGCCCCAGCATTTT

D gene: -
clone size: -
V gene: TRBV28
J gene: TRBJ1-3
CDR3 protein: CASSSRASGNTIYF
CDR3 DNA: TGTGCCAGCAGCAGCAGGGCTTCAGGAAACACCATATATTTT

D gene: TRBD2
clone size: -
V gene: TRBV29-1
J gene: TRBJ2-3
CDR3 protein: CSVERIGRRGTDTQYF
CDR3 DNA: TGCAGCGTTGAAAGGATCGGGAGGAGGGGCACAGATACGCAGTATTTT

D gene: TRBD2
clone size: -
V gene: TRBV6-5
J gene: TRBJ2-1
CDR3 protein: CASSPLTSGGPEFF
CDR3 DNA: TGTGCCAGCAGTCCCTTGACTAGCGGGGGACCGGAGTTCTTC

D gene: TRBD2
clone size: -
V gene: TRBV7-9
J gene: TRBJ2-3
CDR3 protein: CASSPLAGGTDTQYF
CDR3 DNA: TGTGCCAGCAGCCCCCTAGCGGGGGGCACAGATACGCAGTATTTT

D gene: -
clone size: -
V gene: TRBV7-2
J gene: TRBJ1-6
CDR3 protein: CASSFTPPTVNSPLHF
CDR3 DNA: TGTGCCAGCAGCTTCACACCTCCGACAGTTAATTCACCCCTCCACTTT

D gene: -
clone size: -
V gene: TRBV6-1
J gene: TRBJ1-1
CDR3 protein: CASSESTRVSEAFF
CDR3 DNA: TGTGCCAGCAGTGAAAGCACGCGAGTTAGTGAAGCTTTCTTT

D gene: TRBD1
clone size: -
V gene: TRBV5-4
J gene: TRBJ1-2
CDR3 protein: CASSLGGQRSNYGYTF
CDR3 DNA: TGTGCCAGCAGCTTGGGGGGACAGCGCTCTAACTATGGCTACACCTTC

D gene: TRBD2
clone size: -
V gene: TRBV7-2
J gene: TRBJ2-5
CDR3 protein: CASSLTSGGRYQETQYF
CDR3 DNA: TGTGCCAGCAGCCTTACTAGCGGGGGAAGGTACCAAGAGACCCAGTACTTC

D gene: TRBD1
clone size: -
V gene: TRBV11-3
J gene: TRBJ1-1
CDR3 protein: CASSLEGYRGAEAFF
CDR3 DNA: TGTGCCAGCAGCTTAGAGGGGTACAGGGGGGCTGAAGCTTTCTTT

D gene: TRBD1
clone size: -
V gene: TRBV7-2
J gene: TRBJ2-7
CDR3 protein: CASSPIRWGQVNNEQYF
CDR3 DNA: TGTGCCAGCAGCCCAATACGGTGGGGACAGGTTAATAACGAGCAGTACTTC

D gene: TRBD1
clone size: -
V gene: TRBV3-1/TRBV3-2
J gene: TRBJ1-2
CDR3 protein: CASSQGTGGVYGYTF
CDR3 DNA: TGTGCCAGCAGCCAAGGGACAGGGGGCGTCTATGGCTACACCTTC

D gene: -
clone size: -
V gene: TRBV5-1
J gene: TRBJ2-7
CDR3 protein: CASSLAPQASRSEQYF
CDR3 DNA: TGCGCCAGCAGCTTGGCTCCGCAGGCTAGCAGGAGCGAGCAGTACTTC

D gene: -
clone size: few
V gene: TRBV4-1
J gene: TRBJ1-2
CDR3 protein: CASSQVLRTKYGYTF
CDR3 DNA: TGCGCCAGCAGCCAAGTTTTGCGGACAAAATATGGCTACACCTTC

D gene: TRBD2
clone size: -
V gene: TRBV3-1/TRBV3-2
J gene: TRBJ2-5
CDR3 protein: CASRRTSGIQETQYF
CDR3 DNA: TGTGCCAGCAGGCGGACTAGCGGGATTCAAGAGACCCAGTACTTC

D gene: -
clone size: -
V gene: TRBV7-9
J gene: TRBJ2-7
CDR3 protein: CASGGTPGDEQYF
CDR3 DNA: TGTGCCAGCGGCGGGACCCCGGGGGACGAGCAGTACTTC

D gene: -
clone size: -
V gene: TRBV28
J gene: TRBJ1-1
CDR3 protein: CASSFPSGGFPEAFF
CDR3 DNA: TGTGCCAGCAGTTTCCCCAGCGGGGGCTTTCCTGAAGCTTTCTTT

D gene: TRBD1
clone size: -
V gene: TRBV19
J gene: TRBJ1-4
CDR3 protein: CASSQQGNNEKLFF
CDR3 DNA: TGTGCCAGTAGTCAACAGGGGAATAATGAAAAACTGTTTTTT

D gene: TRBD2
clone size: -
V gene: TRBV30
J gene: TRBJ2-7
CDR3 protein: CAWGTFSSGRNEQYF
CDR3 DNA: TGTGCCTGGGGTACCTTTTCTAGCGGGAGGAACGAGCAGTACTTC

D gene: -
clone size: -
V gene: TRBV18
J gene: TRBJ1-5
CDR3 protein: CASSPSIFSNNQPQHF
CDR3 DNA: TGTGCCAGCTCCCCTTCCATCTTCAGTAACAATCAGCCCCAGCATTTT

D gene: -
clone size: -
V gene: TRBV4-1
J gene: TRBJ1-1
CDR3 protein: CASSQVAGLTEAFF
CDR3 DNA: TGCGCCAGCAGCCAAGTGGCCGGACTTACTGAAGCTTTCTTT

D gene: -
clone size: -
V gene: TRBV16
J gene: TRBJ1-5
CDR3 protein: CASSQFETRIQPQHF
CDR3 DNA: TGTGCCAGCAGCCAATTTGAGACGAGGATCCAGCCCCAGCATTTT

D gene: -
clone size: -
V gene: TRBV3-1/TRBV3-2
J gene: TRBJ2-2
CDR3 protein: CASSPLLGGGELFF
CDR3 DNA: TGTGCCAGCAGCCCTCTCTTAGGGGGCGGGGAGCTGTTTTTT

D gene: TRBD1
clone size: -
V gene: TRBV6-5
J gene: TRBJ1-2
CDR3 protein: CASSPFQGALSGYTF
CDR3 DNA: TGTGCCAGCAGTCCATTCCAGGGGGCGCTCAGTGGCTACACCTTC

D gene: TRBD2
clone size: -
V gene: TRBV5-1
J gene: TRBJ2-1
CDR3 protein: CASSFGLAGIYNEQFF
CDR3 DNA: TGCGCCAGCAGCTTTGGCCTAGCGGGGATATACAATGAGCAGTTCTTC

D gene: TRBD2
clone size: once
V gene: TRBV12-3/TRBV12-4
J gene: TRBJ2-2
CDR3 protein: CASTSLARELFF
CDR3 DNA: TGTGCCAGCACCTCACTAGCGAGGGAGCTGTTTTTT

D gene: -
clone size: -
V gene: TRBV4-1
J gene: TRBJ1-6
CDR3 protein: CASSQSTDFNSPLHF
CDR3 DNA: TGCGCCAGCAGCCAGTCCACAGATTTCAATTCACCCCTCCACTTT

D gene: TRBD1
clone size: -
V gene: TRBV4-3
J gene: TRBJ2-5
CDR3 protein: CASSQGTGTGAQETQYF
CDR3 DNA: TGCGCCAGCAGCCAGGGGACCGGGACAGGGGCCCAAGAGACCCAGTACTTC

D gene: -
clone size: -
V gene: TRBV28
J gene: TRBJ1-1
CDR3 protein: CASSPFGAAEEEAFF
CDR3 DNA: TGTGCCAGCAGCCCCTTTGGCGCCGCGGAGGAGGAAGCTTTCTTT

D gene: -
clone size: -
V gene: TRBV7-9
J gene: TRBJ2-7
CDR3 protein: CASGPGAYEQYF
CDR3 DNA: TGTGCCAGCGGCCCAGGGGCCTACGAGCAGTACTTC

D gene: -
clone size: -
V gene: TRBV4-3
J gene: TRBJ2-2
CDR3 protein: CASSQGVAVNTGELFF
CDR3 DNA: TGCGCCAGCAGCCAAGGGGTAGCCGTGAACACCGGGGAGCTGTTTTTT

D gene: TRBD2
clone size: -
V gene: TRBV19
J gene: TRBJ2-2
CDR3 protein: CASSTTSAGELFF
CDR3 DNA: TGTGCCAGTAGTACGACTAGCGCCGGGGAGCTGTTTTTT

D gene: TRBD2
clone size: -
V gene: TRBV11-2
J gene: TRBJ2-1
CDR3 protein: CASSRHDLAGSYNEQFF
CDR3 DNA: TGTGCCAGCAGCCGCCATGATCTAGCGGGCTCCTACAATGAGCAGTTCTTC

D gene: -
clone size: -
V gene: TRBV11-3
J gene: TRBJ2-2
CDR3 protein: CASSRVRDTGELFF
CDR3 DNA: TGTGCCAGCAGCAGAGTTCGTGACACCGGGGAGCTGTTTTTT

D gene: TRBD1
clone size: -
V gene: TRBV9
J gene: TRBJ1-3
CDR3 protein: CASGIGQGADTIYF
CDR3 DNA: TGTGCCAGCGGGATAGGACAGGGAGCGGACACCATATATTTT

D gene: TRBD2
clone size: -
V gene: TRBV9
J gene: TRBJ2-3
CDR3 protein: CASSVRGGYRTDTQYF
CDR3 DNA: TGTGCCAGCAGCGTTCGGGGGGGCTACCGGACGGATACGCAGTATTTT

D gene: -
clone size: -
V gene: TRBV13
J gene: TRBJ2-7
CDR3 protein: CASSLFVGEQYF
CDR3 DNA: TGTGCCAGCAGCTTATTTGTCGGCGAGCAGTACTTC

D gene: TRBD2
clone size: once
V gene: TRBV7-8
J gene: TRBJ2-7
CDR3 protein: CASSSLILAGAPSYEQYF
CDR3 DNA: TGTGCCAGCAGCTCCTTAATACTAGCGGGAGCACCTTCCTACGAGCAGTACTTC

D gene: -
clone size: -
V gene: TRBV11-3
J gene: TRBJ2-7
CDR3 protein: CASSLLGVGSYEQYF
CDR3 DNA: TGTGCCAGCAGCTTGCTGGGAGTGGGATCCTACGAGCAGTACTTC

D gene: TRBD1
clone size: -
V gene: TRBV15
J gene: TRBJ1-5
CDR3 protein: CATSFRTGGLQPQHF
CDR3 DNA: TGTGCCACCAGTTTCCGGACAGGGGGCCTTCAGCCCCAGCATTTT

D gene: TRBD1
clone size: -
V gene: TRBV9
J gene: TRBJ2-5
CDR3 protein: CASSVGNRGVRRETQYF
CDR3 DNA: TGTGCCAGCAGCGTAGGAAACAGGGGGGTGAGAAGAGAGACCCAGTACTTC

D gene: TRBD2
clone size: -
V gene: TRBV6-5
J gene: TRBJ2-1
CDR3 protein: CASSPGGLAYEQFF
CDR3 DNA: TGTGCCAGCAGTCCCGGGGGACTAGCCTATGAGCAGTTCTTC

D gene: -
clone size: -
V gene: TRBV27
J gene: TRBJ1-4
CDR3 protein: CASSLLSGTNEKLFF
CDR3 DNA: TGTGCCAGCAGTTTATTGTCGGGGACTAATGAAAAACTGTTTTTT